This is a list of T cell receptor beta chains from one sample in a study of T cell repertoires in cytomegalovirus infection. Via MiXCR, TCRdb re-called the reads, giving one row per CDR3 protein. The sample lists roughly 49,000 distinct CDR3 sequences, about 20% occurring once. Antigen specificity for these receptors is unknown. Material for sequencing was PBMCs, sequenced either directly or after in vitro stimulation (not recorded which). These receptors came from a human donor in good health (CMV status not recorded). Some clones in this sample may be carry-over from other donors' samples. The CDR3 runs from the conserved cysteine through the conserved F or W. D genes are given only for firm matches. Size values are once, few and many counts, or a class for expanded clones, and some rows have none.

J gene	D gene	V gene	clone size	CDR3 DNA	CDR3 protein
TRBJ1-1	NA	TRBV6-1	NA	TGTGCCAGCAGTCCTTTTTTCAGTGCAGGGGCGGTAAACACTGAAGCTTTCTTT	CASSPFFSAGAVNTEAFF
TRBJ1-4	NA	TRBV7-3	NA	TGTGCCAGCAGCTTAACGGCAGGGCGAAATGAAAAACTGTTTTTT	CASSLTAGRNEKLFF
TRBJ2-6	NA	TRBV5-1	NA	TGCGCCAGCGGCCCAGGTCTCCGGGGACCTGGGGCCAACGTCCTGACTTTC	CASGPGLRGPGANVLTF
TRBJ2-1	NA	TRBV5-1	NA	TGCGCCAGCAGCTTGGTAGGGACTGGGTACAATGAGCAGTTCTTC	CASSLVGTGYNEQFF
TRBJ2-1	TRBD2	TRBV11-2	many	TGTGCCAGCAGCGGTCTAGCGGGGGCTTACAATGAGCAGTTCTTC	CASSGLAGAYNEQFF
TRBJ2-7	NA	TRBV11-2	NA	TGTGCCAGCAGCTTTCCCGGGAACCCCCACGGGGAGCAGTACTTC	CASSFPGNPHGEQYF
TRBJ2-6	NA	TRBV19	few	TGTGCCAGTAGTGTAAGGGGTTCTGGGGCCAACGTCCTGACTTTC	CASSVRGSGANVLTF
TRBJ1-1	NA	TRBV6-1	NA	TGTGCCAGCAGGTCACAGGGCGCTACCGCTGAAGCTTTCTTT	CASRSQGATAEAFF
TRBJ2-7	NA	TRBV6-6	many	TGTGCCAGCAGCCGGGACACCTACGAGCAGTACTTC	CASSRDTYEQYF
TRBJ1-5	NA	TRBV6-1	many	TGTGCCAGCAGTGATTCAAATCAGCCCCAGCATTTT	CASSDSNQPQHF
TRBJ2-3	NA	TRBV7-2	many	TGTGCCAGCACCACCACGGATTGGCGGGGCACAGATACGCAGTATTTT	CASTTTDWRGTDTQYF